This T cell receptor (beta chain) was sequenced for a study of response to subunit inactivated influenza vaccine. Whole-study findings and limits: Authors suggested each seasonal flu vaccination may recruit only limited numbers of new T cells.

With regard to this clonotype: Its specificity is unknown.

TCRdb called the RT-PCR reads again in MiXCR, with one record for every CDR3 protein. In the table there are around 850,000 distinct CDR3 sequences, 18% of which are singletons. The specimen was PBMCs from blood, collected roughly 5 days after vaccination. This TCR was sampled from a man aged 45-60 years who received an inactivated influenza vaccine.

In nucleotides, the CDR3 is TGTGCCAGCAGCTCGGGGACAGCTTATGGGGCCAACGTCCTGACTTTC. Its protein is CASSSGTAYGANVLTF. The chain combines TRBV7-2 with TRBJ2-6, with 7 bases identical to TRBD1. V was pared by 4 bases and J by 3 bases, with 6 bases of the junction left unmatched. The CDR3 covers 16 residues. CDR1 is SGHTA and CDR2 is FQGNSA in the germline V gene.